The 7 T cell receptor beta chains presented below share a single source sample, sequenced in a study of a mutant IDH1 vaccine in newly diagnosed glioma. Assay: immunoSEQ multiplex PCR; the TCRdb copy retains only in-frame clones and omits some. This sample yields about 92,000 clones, of which about 83% are seen a single time; 7.4% belongs to the top ten. Time point meaning: baseline, week 1 (first vaccination visit). The treatment here: pre-vaccination baseline after standard-of-care therapy. Source: PBMCs, taken from a glioma patient treated with radiotherapy, temozolomide or both. These receptors were obtained from a woman aged 50 to 60 with glioma.

This clone was counted a single time. The chain employs TRBV5-4 and TRBJ1-1; 11 bases are a match to TRBD1. From germline, CDR1 is SGHNT and CDR2 YYREEE (reference sequence). After removal of 4 bases from V and 4 bases from J, the junction contained 12 bases not matched to a gene. The CDR3 contains 17 residues. The CDR3 DNA reads TGTGCCAGCAGCGCGTGGACAGGGGGCTTAGGAGGCACTGAAGCTTTCTTT. Translation gives CASSAWTGGLGGTEAFF. Based on the CDR3 plus reference TRBV5-4 and TRBJ1-1, the full variable domain is ETGVTQSPTHLIKTRGQQVTLRCSSQSGHNTVSWYQQALGQGPQFIFQYYREEENGRGNFPPRFSGLQFPNYSSELNVNALELDDSALYLCASSAWTGGLGGTEAFFGQGTRLTVV.

The CDR3 region is CASSFLDRGDTQYF. The CDR3 region has the DNA TGTGCCAGCAGCTTCTTGGACCGGGGAGATACGCAGTATTTT. The chain uses TRBV11-2 and TRBJ2-3, with D maybe TRBD2 (5 bases). V lost 3 bases and J lost 5, with 12 bases in between. This CDR3 comprises 14 residues. CDR1 and CDR2 (germline): SGHAT, FQNNGV. Drawing the rest from reference TRBV11-2 and TRBJ2-3, the complete variable domain is EAGVAQSPRYKIIEKRQSVAFWCNPISGHATLYWYQQILGQGPKLLIQFQNNGVVDDSQLPKDRFSAERLKGVDSTLKIQPAKLEDSAVYLCASSFLDRGDTQYFGPGTRLTVL.

The chain combines TRBV18 with TRBJ2-7, with D maybe TRBD1 (5 bases). CDR3 length: 12 residues. CDR1 and CDR2 (germline): KGHSH, LQKENI. Trimming cost V 1 base and J 6 bases, with 7 bases left between them. CDR3 residues: CASSPQGSEQYF. Here the CDR3 DNA reads TGTGCCAGCTCACCACAGGGGTCCGAGCAGTACTTC.

The chain employs TRBV6-1 and TRBJ2-3, with a tentative D call TRBD1 (6 bases). The CDR3 is 15 residues long. CDR1 and CDR2 from the germline V gene are MNHNS and SASEGT. V lost 8 bases, J lost 6 bases, and 21 bases lay in between. The CDR3 sequence: CASVEGARGADTQYF. The CDR3 bases are TGTGCCAGCGTCGAAGGGGCCAGGGGCGCGGATACGCAGTATTTT.

The rearrangement links TRBV14 to TRBJ1-5; D not resolved. The CDR3 runs 13 residues. V lost 0 bases, J lost 7 bases, and 7 bases lay in between. Germline V gene sequence: CDR1 SGHDN, CDR2 FVKESK. The CDR3 spells CASSQDLWQPQHF. For the CDR3, the DNA is TGTGCCAGCAGCCAAGATCTTTGGCAGCCCCAGCATTTT.

CDR3 residues: CSVWAAQETQYF. In DNA form, the CDR3 reads TGCAGCGTTTGGGCAGCGCAAGAGACCCAGTACTTC. This rearrangement joins TRBV29-1 to TRBJ2-5; D unclear. The CDR3 runs to 12 residues. V lost 5 bases to trimming and J lost 2 bases, with 9 bases between them. The germline CDR1 and CDR2 sequences are SQVTM and ANQGSEA.

The chain is built from TRBV6-1 and TRBJ2-5; D could derive from TRBD1 or TRBD2 (5 bases each). The CDR3 contains 14 residues. The germline CDR1 and CDR2 sequences are MNHNS and SASEGT. V shed 4 bases and J shed 6 bases, with 15 bases lying between them. As DNA, the CDR3 is TGTGCCAGCAGTGTTGAAGCTTGGGGACAGACCCAGTACTTC. Translated, it gives CASSVEAWGQTQYF.